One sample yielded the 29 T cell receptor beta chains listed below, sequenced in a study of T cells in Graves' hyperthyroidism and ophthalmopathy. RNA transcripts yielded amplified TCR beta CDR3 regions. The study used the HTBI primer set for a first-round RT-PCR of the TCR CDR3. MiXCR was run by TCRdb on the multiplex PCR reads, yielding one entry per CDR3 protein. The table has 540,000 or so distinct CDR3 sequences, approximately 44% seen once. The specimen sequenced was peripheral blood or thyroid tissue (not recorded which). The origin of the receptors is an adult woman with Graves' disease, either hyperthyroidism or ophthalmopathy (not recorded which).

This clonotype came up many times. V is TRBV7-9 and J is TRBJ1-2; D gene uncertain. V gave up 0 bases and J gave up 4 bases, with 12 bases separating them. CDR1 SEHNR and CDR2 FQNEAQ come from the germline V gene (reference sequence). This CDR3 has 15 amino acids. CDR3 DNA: TGTGCCAGCAGCTTAGCGGACCCTGGGCCCTATGGCTACACCTTC. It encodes CASSLADPGPYGYTF.

The CDR3 DNA sequence: TGCAGTGCTAGTCATCTGGCTACCTTCAACGAGCAGTTCTTC. Protein product: CSASHLATFNEQFF. The chain joins TRBV20-1 to TRBJ2-1; D is unresolved. V shed 3 bases and J shed 10 bases, with 19 bases lying between them. CDR1 and CDR2 (germline): DFQATT, SNEGSKA (reference sequence). This CDR3 contains 14 residues.

CDR3 DNA: TGCAGCGTTGTACCGAGGAGGGGAGTTGACACTGAAGCTTTCTTT. It yields the protein CSVVPRRGVDTEAFF. The chain recombines TRBV29-1 with TRBJ1-1; D is perhaps TRBD1 (5 bases). Germline CDR1 is SQVTM and CDR2 is ANQGSEA. V was trimmed by 4 bases and J by 3 bases, leaving 18 bases between them. CDR3 length equals 15 residues. Drawing the rest from reference TRBV29-1 and TRBJ1-1, the complete variable domain is SAVISQKPSRDICQRGTSLTIQCQVDSQVTMMFWYRQQPGQSLTLIATANQGSEATYESGFVIDKFPISRPNLTFSTLTVSNMSPEDSSIYLCSVVPRRGVDTEAFFGQGTRLTVV.

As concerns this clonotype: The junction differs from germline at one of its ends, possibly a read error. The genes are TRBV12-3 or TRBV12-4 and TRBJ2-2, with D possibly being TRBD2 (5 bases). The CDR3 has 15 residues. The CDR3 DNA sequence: TGTGCCAGCAGTTTAGGAGGGAGTAGCACCGGGGAGCTGCTTTTT. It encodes CASSLGGSSTGELLF.

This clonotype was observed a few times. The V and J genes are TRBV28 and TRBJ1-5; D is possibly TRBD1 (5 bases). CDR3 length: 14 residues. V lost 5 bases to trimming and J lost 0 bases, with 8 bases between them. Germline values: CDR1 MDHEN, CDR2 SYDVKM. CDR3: CASSRTLSNQPQHF. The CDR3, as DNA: TGTGCCAGCAGTAGGACACTTAGCAATCAGCCCCAGCATTTT.

Written as DNA, the CDR3 is TGTGCCAGCAGCCGCGGCAGGGGAATTCGCTATGGCTACACCTTC. This gives the protein CASSRGRGIRYGYTF. The rearrangement uses TRBV28 and TRBJ1-2, with D perhaps TRBD1 (6 bases). CDR3 length: 15 amino acids. Germline lookup yields CDR1 MDHEN and CDR2 SYDVKM. V was clipped by 6 bases and J by 4 bases, with 18 bases between them.

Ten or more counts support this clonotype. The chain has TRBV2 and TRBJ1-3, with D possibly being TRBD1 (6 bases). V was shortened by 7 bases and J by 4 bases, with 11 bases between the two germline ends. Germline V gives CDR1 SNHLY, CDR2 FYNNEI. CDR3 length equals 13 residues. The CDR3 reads CASNGQTGNTIYF. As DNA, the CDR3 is TGTGCCAGCAACGGACAGACAGGAAACACCATATATTTT. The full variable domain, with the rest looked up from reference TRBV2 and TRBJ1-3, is EPEVTQTPSHQVTQMGQEVILRCVPISNHLYFYWYRQILGQKVEFLVSFYNNEISEKSEIFDDQFSVERPDGSNFTLKIRSTKLEDSAMYFCASNGQTGNTIYFGEGSWLTVV.

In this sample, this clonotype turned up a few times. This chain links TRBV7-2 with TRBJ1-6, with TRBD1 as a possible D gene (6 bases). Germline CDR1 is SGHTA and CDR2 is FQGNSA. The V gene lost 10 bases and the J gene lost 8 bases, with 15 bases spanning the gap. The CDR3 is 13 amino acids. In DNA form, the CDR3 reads TGTGCCACACGGGGGGGGGCATATTCACCCCTCCACTTT. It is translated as CATRGGAYSPLHF. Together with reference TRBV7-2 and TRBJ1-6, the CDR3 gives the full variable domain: GAGVSQSPSNKVTEKGKDVELRCDPISGHTALYWYRQSLGQGLEFLIYFQGNSAPDKSGLPSDRFSAERTGGSVSTLTIQRTQQEDSAVYLCATRGGAYSPLHFGNGTRLTVT.

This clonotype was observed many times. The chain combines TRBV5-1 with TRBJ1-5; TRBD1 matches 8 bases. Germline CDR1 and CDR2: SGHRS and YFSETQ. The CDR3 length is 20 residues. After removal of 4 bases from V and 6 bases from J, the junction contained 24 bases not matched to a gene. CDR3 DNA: TGCGCCAGCAGCCATAGGACAGGGCGGGTGCCTTACCTCTCAAGTCAGCCCCAGCATTTT. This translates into CASSHRTGRVPYLSSQPQHF.

The CDR3 DNA is TGCGCCAGCAGCAGGGGACTTAACACCTACGAGCAGTACTTC. Amino acid sequence: CASSRGLNTYEQYF. The J gene is TRBJ2-7, the V gene TRBV5-1; possible D gene TRBD2, 6 bases. V was trimmed by 4 bases and J by 2 bases, leaving 13 bases between them. The CDR3 consists of 14 residues. CDR1 is SGHRS and CDR2 is YFSETQ in the germline V gene.

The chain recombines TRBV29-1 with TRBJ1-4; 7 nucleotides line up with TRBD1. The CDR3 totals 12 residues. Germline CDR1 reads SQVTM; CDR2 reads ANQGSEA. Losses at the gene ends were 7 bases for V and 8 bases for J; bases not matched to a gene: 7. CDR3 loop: CSARTGPEKLFF. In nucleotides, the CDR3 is TGCAGCGCCAGGACAGGACCCGAAAAACTGTTTTTT.

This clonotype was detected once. The CDR3 loop reads CASSLLREQFF. The CDR3 DNA reads TGTGCCAGCAGCTTACTCAGAGAGCAGTTCTTC. This chain uses TRBV5-5 with TRBJ2-7; D is undetermined. The end of the DNA fits TRBJ2-1 better, so the J call may be wrong. Germline V CDR1 and CDR2: SGHKS, YYEKEE (reference sequence). The CDR3 runs to 11 residues.

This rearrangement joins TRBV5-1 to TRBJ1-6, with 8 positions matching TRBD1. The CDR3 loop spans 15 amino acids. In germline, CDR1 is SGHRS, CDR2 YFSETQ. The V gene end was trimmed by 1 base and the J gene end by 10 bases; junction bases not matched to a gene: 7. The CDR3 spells CASSLTGQAQSPLHF. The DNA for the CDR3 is TGCGCCAGCAGCTTGACGGGACAGGCTCAATCACCCCTCCACTTT.

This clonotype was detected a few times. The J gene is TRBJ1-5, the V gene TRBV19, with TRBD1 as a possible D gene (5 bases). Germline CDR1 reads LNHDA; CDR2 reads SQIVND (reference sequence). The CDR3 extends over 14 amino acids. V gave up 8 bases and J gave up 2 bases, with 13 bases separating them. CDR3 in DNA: TGTGCCAGTTGCGACAGTTTTGGCAATCAGCCCCAGCATTTT. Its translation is CASCDSFGNQPQHF.

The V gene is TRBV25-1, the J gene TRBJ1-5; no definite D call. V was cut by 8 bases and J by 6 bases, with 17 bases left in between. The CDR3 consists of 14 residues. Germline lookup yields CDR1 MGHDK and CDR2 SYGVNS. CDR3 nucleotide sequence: TGTGCCAGCTGGGATACAGCAGCGCGTCAGCCCCAGCATTTT. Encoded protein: CASWDTAARQPQHF.

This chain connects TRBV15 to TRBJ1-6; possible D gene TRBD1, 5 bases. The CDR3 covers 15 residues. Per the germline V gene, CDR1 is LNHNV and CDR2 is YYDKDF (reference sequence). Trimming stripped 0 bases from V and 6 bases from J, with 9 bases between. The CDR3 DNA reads TGTGCCACCAGCAGAGATCGTCAGGGTAATTCACCCCTCCACTTT. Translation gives CATSRDRQGNSPLHF. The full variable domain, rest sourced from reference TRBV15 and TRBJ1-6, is DAMVIQNPRYQVTQFGKPVTLSCSQTLNHNVMYWYQQKSSQAPKLLFHYYDKDFNNEADTPDNFQSRRPNTSFCFLDIRSPGLGDTAMYLCATSRDRQGNSPLHFGNGTRLTVT.

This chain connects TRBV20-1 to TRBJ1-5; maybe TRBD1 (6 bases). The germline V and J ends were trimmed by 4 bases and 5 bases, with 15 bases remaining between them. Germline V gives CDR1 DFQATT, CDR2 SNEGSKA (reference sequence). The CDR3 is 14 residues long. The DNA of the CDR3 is TGCAGTGCTAAAGAGAGGGGGGGCGATCAGCCCCAGCATTTT. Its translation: CSAKERGGDQPQHF.

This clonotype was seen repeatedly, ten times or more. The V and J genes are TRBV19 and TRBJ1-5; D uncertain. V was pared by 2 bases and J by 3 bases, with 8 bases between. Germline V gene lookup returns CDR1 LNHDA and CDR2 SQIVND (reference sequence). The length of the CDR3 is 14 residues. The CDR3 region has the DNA TGTGCCAGTAGTATATCCGGAGACAATCAGCCCCAGCATTTT. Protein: CASSISGDNQPQHF.

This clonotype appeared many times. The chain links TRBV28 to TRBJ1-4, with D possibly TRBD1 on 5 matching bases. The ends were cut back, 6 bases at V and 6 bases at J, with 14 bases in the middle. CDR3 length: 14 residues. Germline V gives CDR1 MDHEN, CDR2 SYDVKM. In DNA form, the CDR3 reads TGTGCCAGCAGCGCCGGGACGGACGATGAAAAACTGTTTTTT. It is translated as CASSAGTDDEKLFF.

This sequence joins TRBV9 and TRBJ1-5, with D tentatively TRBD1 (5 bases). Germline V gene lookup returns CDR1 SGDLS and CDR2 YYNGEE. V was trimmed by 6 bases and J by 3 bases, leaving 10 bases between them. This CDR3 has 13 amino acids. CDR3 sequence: CASTGTINQPQHF. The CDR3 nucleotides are TGTGCCAGCACCGGGACGATCAATCAGCCCCAGCATTTT.

DNA of the CDR3: TGCGCCAGCAGTGAGTCCCTGACGGTGGCGGGAAGCACTGAAGCTTTCTTT. Protein: CASSESLTVAGSTEAFF. The chain links TRBV10-1 to TRBJ1-1; no clear D. The CDR3 consists of 17 residues. Germline assignment: CDR1 WNHNN and CDR2 SYGVQD (reference sequence). Trimming shortened V by 0 bases and J by 4 bases, and 18 bases separated the two germline ends.

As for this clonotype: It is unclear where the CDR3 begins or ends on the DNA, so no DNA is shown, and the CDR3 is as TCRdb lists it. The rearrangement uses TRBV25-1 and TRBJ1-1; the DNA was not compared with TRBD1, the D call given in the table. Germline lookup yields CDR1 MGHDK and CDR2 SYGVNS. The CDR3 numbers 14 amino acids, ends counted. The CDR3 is CASSELWGQGATFF.

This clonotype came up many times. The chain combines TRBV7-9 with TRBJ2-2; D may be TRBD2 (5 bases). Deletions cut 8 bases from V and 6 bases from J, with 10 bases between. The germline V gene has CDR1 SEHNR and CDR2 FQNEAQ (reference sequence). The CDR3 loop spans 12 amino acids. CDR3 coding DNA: TGTGCCAGCGGGAGTTTTTCCGGGGAGCTGTTTTTT. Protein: CASGSFSGELFF.

The CDR3 spells CASSPGYSVKTQHF. The DNA of the CDR3 is TGTGCCAGCAGCCCCGGCTACTCGGTCAAGACCCAGCATTTT. This chain links TRBV7-8 with TRBJ1-5; D unclear. CDR3 length equals 14 residues. In germline, CDR1 is SGHVS, CDR2 FQNEAQ. Deletions cut 5 bases from V and 11 bases from J, with 19 bases between.

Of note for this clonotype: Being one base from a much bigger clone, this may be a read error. CDR3 loop: CSGDTDPLGTQYF. The DNA for the CDR3 is TGCAGTGGAGACACCGACCCCCTGGGGACCCAGTACTTC. The J gene is TRBJ2-5, the V gene TRBV20-1; D is unresolved. The V and J ends lost 7 bases and 7 bases respectively, with 19 bases between them. CDR3 size: 13 residues. From germline, CDR1 is DFQATT and CDR2 SNEGSKA (reference sequence).

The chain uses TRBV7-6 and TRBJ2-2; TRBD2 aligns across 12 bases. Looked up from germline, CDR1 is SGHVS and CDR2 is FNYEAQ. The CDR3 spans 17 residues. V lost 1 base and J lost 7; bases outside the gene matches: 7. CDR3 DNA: TGTGCCAGCAGCTTAGGGACTAGCGGGATACATGACGGGGAGCTGTTTTTT. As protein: CASSLGTSGIHDGELFF.

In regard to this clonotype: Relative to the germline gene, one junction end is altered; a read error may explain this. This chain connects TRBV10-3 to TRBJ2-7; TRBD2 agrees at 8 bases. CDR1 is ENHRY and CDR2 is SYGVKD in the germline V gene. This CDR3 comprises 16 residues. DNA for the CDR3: TGTGCCAGCAGTTTTCACAGGGTCCGGGGGGGCTACGAGCAGTACTTC. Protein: CASSFHRVRGGYEQYF.

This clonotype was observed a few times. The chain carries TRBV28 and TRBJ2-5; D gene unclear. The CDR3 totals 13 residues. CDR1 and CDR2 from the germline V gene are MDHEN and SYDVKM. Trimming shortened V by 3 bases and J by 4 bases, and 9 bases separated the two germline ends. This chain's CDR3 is CASSFIVGETQYF. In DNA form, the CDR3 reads TGTGCCAGCAGTTTTATTGTCGGAGAGACCCAGTACTTC.

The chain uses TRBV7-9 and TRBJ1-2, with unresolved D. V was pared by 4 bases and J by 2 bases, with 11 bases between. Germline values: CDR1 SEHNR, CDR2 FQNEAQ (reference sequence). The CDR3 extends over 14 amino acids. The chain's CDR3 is CASSSHEENYGYTF. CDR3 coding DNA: TGTGCCAGCAGCTCCCACGAGGAGAACTATGGCTACACCTTC.